The 16 T cell receptor beta chains in this list originate from one sample, sequenced in a study of T cells after yellow fever vaccination. TCRdb ran MiXCR on the 5' RACE reads and lists one entry per CDR3 protein. The table shows some 420,000 distinct CDR3 sequences, with roughly 20% occurring only once. The sequenced sample was PBMCs, obtained before the yellow fever booster vaccination. The receptors were sampled from a man aged 18 to 29 who received the YFV17D yellow fever vaccine.

The chain links TRBV4-2 to TRBJ2-4, with D possibly being TRBD1 (5 bases). V lost 3 bases and J lost 3, with 12 bases in between. The CDR3 sequence is 15 residues long. Germline lookup yields CDR1 LGHNA and CDR2 YNFKEQ. CDR3 amino acids: CASSQGPVHKNIQYF. CDR3 bases: TGTGCCAGCAGCCAGGGGCCAGTCCACAAAAACATTCAGTACTTC.

This chain uses TRBV19 with TRBJ1-1; 8 bases agree with TRBD1. This CDR3 region has 16 residues. Germline lookup yields CDR1 LNHDA and CDR2 SQIVND (reference sequence). V was clipped by 5 bases and J by 3 bases; unmatched bases: 11. The CDR3 loop is CASSGMGDRRDTEAFF. CDR3 DNA: TGTGCCAGTAGTGGGATGGGGGACAGGCGAGACACTGAAGCTTTCTTT.

At least ten counts were recorded for this clonotype. V gene TRBV4-2 combines with J gene TRBJ1-2, with a possible D match to TRBD1 (5 bases). V was pared by 0 bases and J by 4 bases, with 18 bases between. This CDR3 has 17 residues. CDR1 is LGHNA, CDR2 YNFKEQ, per germline. The CDR3 coding sequence is TGTGCCAGCAGCCAAGAAGTAAGCGGGGCCCCTGGCTATGGCTACACCTTC. As protein: CASSQEVSGAPGYGYTF.

This clonotype showed up just a few times. This chain links TRBV28 with TRBJ1-3; D might be TRBD1 (5 bases). Trimming left V 5 bases short and J 7 bases short, with 9 bases between. Germline V lookup: CDR1 MDHEN, CDR2 SYDVKM. The CDR3 loop spans 12 amino acids. In nucleotides, the CDR3 is TGTGCCAGCAGTCGAGGGGCCAACACCATATATTTT. It translates to CASSRGANTIYF.

This clonotype was seen more than once but under ten times. V is TRBV2 and J is TRBJ2-1; D might be TRBD1 (5 bases). Between the trimmed V and J ends, which lost 5 bases and 9 bases, there was a span of 17 bases. This CDR3 comprises 14 residues. The germline CDR1 and CDR2 sequences are SNHLY and FYNNEI. The CDR3 bases are TGTGCCAGCAGTTTAAGCCAGGGTGAGAGTGAGCAGTTCTTC. Its translation: CASSLSQGESEQFF.

This clonotype has just a few counts. This rearrangement joins TRBV7-9 to TRBJ2-3; 10 nucleotides line up with TRBD1. Germline CDR1 SEHNR, CDR2 FQNEAQ (reference sequence). This CDR3 spans 12 amino acids. V lost 1 base, J lost 14 bases, and 3 bases stayed unmatched. This CDR3 is CASSLETGGAYF. DNA for the CDR3: TGTGCCAGCAGCTTAGAGACAGGGGGCGCGTATTTT.

The chain uses TRBV7-3 and TRBJ1-1; TRBD1 agrees at 9 bases. From germline, CDR1 is SGHTA and CDR2 FQGTGA. J lost 5 bases, V lost 3 bases, and 4 bases had no gene match. This CDR3 has 14 amino acids. The CDR3 nucleotides read TGTGCCAGCAGCTTCACAGGGGGCCGTACTGAAGCTTTCTTT. It yields the protein CASSFTGGRTEAFF.

This clonotype was recorded at least ten times. The J gene is TRBJ2-2, the V gene TRBV12-3 or TRBV12-4, with D perhaps TRBD2 (6 bases). The CDR3 is 16 residues long. V was clipped by 5 bases and J by 1 base, with 14 bases between them. CDR3 nucleotides: TGTGCCAGCAGTCTATGGGGGGACCTGAACACCGGGGAGCTGTTTTTT. It codes for CASSLWGDLNTGELFF.

The chain couples TRBV7-8 to TRBJ1-3, with D tentatively TRBD1 (6 bases). Trimming shortened V by 8 bases and J by 4 bases, and 15 bases separated the two germline ends. Germline V CDR1 and CDR2: SGHVS, FQNEAQ. The CDR3 sequence is 14 residues long. The CDR3 nucleotides are TGTGCCAGCGCCCGGAGGGGGGTCGGAAACACCATATATTTT. Amino acids: CASARRGVGNTIYF.

In this sample, this clonotype turned up a few times. The chain carries TRBV5-8 and TRBJ2-7; 7 bases match TRBD2. J gave up 3 bases and V 3 bases, and 15 bases lay outside the gene matches. Germline values: CDR1 SGHTS, CDR2 YDEGEE. This CDR3 spans 17 amino acids. This CDR3 reads CASSSGGTGRPGYEQYF. The CDR3 region has the DNA TGTGCCAGCAGCTCGGGGGGTACGGGTAGGCCTGGCTACGAGCAGTACTTC.

The gene calls are TRBV6-1 and TRBJ1-1; TRBD1 is a possible D gene (6 bases). The germline V and J ends were trimmed by 4 bases and 3 bases, with 12 bases remaining between them. CDR3 length equals 14 residues. CDR1 and CDR2 (germline): MNHNS, SASEGT. The CDR3 DNA reads as TGTGCCAGCAGTGTGACAGGCCATTACACTGAAGCTTTCTTT. Translated, it gives CASSVTGHYTEAFF.

This clonotype was observed at least ten times. The rearrangement uses TRBV10-3 and TRBJ1-6; the D gene is possibly TRBD1 (5 bases). CDR3 length equals 16 residues. Between the trimmed V and J ends, which lost 6 bases and 4 bases, there was a span of 16 bases. Germline V CDR1 and CDR2: ENHRY, SYGVKD. In DNA form, the CDR3 reads TGTGCCATCAGGGACCCAAGACAGACTTATAATTCACCCCTCCACTTT. It is translated as CAIRDPRQTYNSPLHF.

This clonotype has a handful of counts. CDR3 region: CASSQGTVGAKNIQYF. CDR3 in DNA: TGCGCCAGCAGCCAAGGCACAGTCGGGGCCAAAAACATTCAGTACTTC. This sequence joins TRBV4-1 and TRBJ2-4; D gene ambiguous. The CDR3 has 16 residues. The V and J ends lost 1 base and 1 base respectively, with 11 bases between them. Germline CDR1 and CDR2: MGHRA and YSYEKL.

The chain combines TRBV20-1 with TRBJ2-7, with 7 bases matching TRBD1. V trimming: 1 base; J trimming: 4 bases; junction bases outside the gene matches: 10. From germline, CDR1 is DFQATT and CDR2 SNEGSKA (reference sequence). This CDR3 contains 15 residues. The DNA for the CDR3 is TGCAGTGCTAGAGTTGAACAGGGGAGTCGTTACGAGCAGTACTTC. Its translation is CSARVEQGSRYEQYF.

The chain uses TRBV30 and TRBJ1-4; TRBD1 matches at 8 bases. This CDR3 spans 14 amino acids. V shed 1 base and J 3 bases; nucleotides not matched to a gene: 1. Per germline, CDR1 GTSNPN and CDR2 SVGIG (reference sequence). CDR3 loop: CAWSAGQANEKLFF. CDR3 coding DNA: TGTGCCTGGAGTGCGGGACAGGCTAATGAAAAACTGTTTTTT.

This rearrangement joins TRBV5-5 to TRBJ1-3, with D unclear. CDR1 and CDR2 from the germline V gene are SGHKS and YYEKEE (reference sequence). V shed 0 bases and J shed 0 bases, with 10 bases lying between them. CDR3 length: 16 amino acids. CDR3 residues: CASSLGYTSSGNTIYF. DNA of the CDR3: TGTGCCAGCAGCTTGGGCTACACGTCCTCTGGAAACACCATATATTTT.